The 5 T cell receptor beta chains listed next were all sequenced from one sample in a study of CD8+CD57+ T cells in acquired aplastic anemia. Profiling that covered TCR beta VDJ and CDR3 relied on genomic DNA as its template. TCRdb called the reads again in MiXCR, with one record for every CDR3 protein. The data hold a few hundred thousand distinct CDR3 sequences, with 65% to 75% observed a single time. Sequences were obtained from sorted CD4+, CD8+, or CD8+CD57+ T cells (not recorded which) from PBMCs. The receptor source for this set is a human donor in good health, serving as a control.

The J gene is TRBJ1-5, the V gene TRBV5-6; D may be TRBD1 (6 bases). With 2 bases removed from V and 3 bases from J, the gap between germline ends came to 12 bases. The CDR3 is 15 amino acids. Germline V lookup: CDR1 SGHDT, CDR2 YYEEEE. The CDR3 protein is CASSLFQGFNQPQHF. The CDR3 nucleotides read TGTGCCAGCAGCTTATTCCAGGGGTTCAATCAGCCCCAGCATTTT.

The V gene is TRBV4-3, the J gene TRBJ1-2, with unresolved D. The CDR3 is 14 residues long. The germline CDR1 and CDR2 sequences are LGHNA and YSLEER. Between the trimmed V and J ends, which lost 5 bases and 7 bases, there was a span of 17 bases. The CDR3 is CASSRDLQGPGYTF. The CDR3 coding sequence is TGCGCCAGCAGCAGAGATCTTCAAGGGCCTGGCTACACCTTC.

In the case of this clonotype: At one end, the junction sequence differs from germline, possibly due to a read error. The J gene is TRBJ1-2, the V gene TRBV20-1; 7 bases fit TRBD1. The germline V gene has CDR1 DFQATT and CDR2 SNEGSKA (reference sequence). The CDR3 has 11 residues. Here the CDR3 DNA reads TGCAGTGCTAGGGAGACAGGGAGCGACTCCTTC. It yields the protein CSARETGSDSF.

There are a few counts of this clonotype. The chain is built from TRBV10-1 and TRBJ1-2; D perhaps matches TRBD1 (5 bases). Trimming took 8 bases from V and 4 from J, leaving 14 bases between them. This CDR3 has 13 amino acids. Germline V gene lookup returns CDR1 WNHNN and CDR2 SYGVQD (reference sequence). Here the CDR3 DNA reads TGCGCCAGCGGCTCCGGGACTAGCTATGGCTACACCTTC. Residues: CASGSGTSYGYTF.

The rearrangement uses TRBV20-1 and TRBJ1-6; TRBD1 matches at 9 bases. V was pared by 3 bases and J by 10 bases, with 7 bases of the junction left unmatched. Germline CDR1 reads DFQATT; CDR2 reads SNEGSKA (reference sequence). This CDR3 is built from 14 residues. CDR3 DNA: TGCAGTGCTAGTAACAGGGGGCAGAGCTCACCCCTCCACTTT. This sequence encodes CSASNRGQSSPLHF.